This TCR beta chain was identified in a study of cytomegalovirus exposure and HLA in healthy donors. CDR3 length: 13 amino acids. Germline V CDR1 and CDR2: SNHLY, FYNNEI. The junction had 8 bases not matched to a gene; V was cut back by 4 bases and J by 11 bases. General study findings and limits: The study labeled 150 to 200 TCR beta chains cytomegalovirus-associated. Reportedly, diagnosis of cytomegalovirus status by the classifier showed high specificity and sensitivity.

The repertoire was sequenced with immunoSEQ multiplex PCR; TCRdb's copy has only in-frame clones and lacks some. The sample lists over 70,000 clones, roughly 90% occurring once. This clone was seen a few times. Its target is unknown. The clonotype originates from a young woman in good health and CMV-seropositive. The chain has TRBV2 and TRBJ2-7; TRBD1 matches 10 bases. The sample comprised PBMCs. The CDR3 DNA follows: TGTGCCAGCAGTGTTCCGGGACAGGGGTACAAGTACTTC. It specifies CASSVPGQGYKYF.